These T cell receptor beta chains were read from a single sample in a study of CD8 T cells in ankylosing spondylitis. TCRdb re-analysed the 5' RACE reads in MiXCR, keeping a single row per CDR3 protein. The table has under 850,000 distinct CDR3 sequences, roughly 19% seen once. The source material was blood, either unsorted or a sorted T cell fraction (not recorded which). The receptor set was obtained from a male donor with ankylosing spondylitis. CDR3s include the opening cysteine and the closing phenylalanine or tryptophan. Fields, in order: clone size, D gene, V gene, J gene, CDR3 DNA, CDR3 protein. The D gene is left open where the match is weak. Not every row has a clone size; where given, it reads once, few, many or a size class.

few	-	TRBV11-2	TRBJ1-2	TGTGCCAGCAGCTTAGACAGGGCGGAAGGCTACACCTTC	CASSLDRAEGYTF
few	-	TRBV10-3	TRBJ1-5	TGTGCCATCAGTGAGCAGCGGGGAATGGGTCAGCCCCAGCATTTT	CAISEQRGMGQPQHF
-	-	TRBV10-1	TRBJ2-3	TGCGCCAGCAGTGAGTCGGTCAGGACCACAGATACGCAGTATTTT	CASSESVRTTDTQYF
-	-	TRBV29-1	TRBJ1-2	TGCAGCGTTGGCGTCAGGGCGAACTATGGCTACACCTTC	CSVGVRANYGYTF
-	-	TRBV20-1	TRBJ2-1	TGCAGTGCTAGAGTTCACAATGAGCAGTTCTTC	CSARVHNEQFF
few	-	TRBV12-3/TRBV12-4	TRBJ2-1	TGTGCCAGCAGTTTAGCAGGGGATAGGTTCTTCTTC	CASSLAGDRFFF
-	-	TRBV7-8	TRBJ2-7	TGTGCCAGCAGCCCACTGGACACCGTCTACGAGCAGTACTTC	CASSPLDTVYEQYF
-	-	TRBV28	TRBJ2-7	TGTGCCAGCAGTGACCGGGGCCCCAGCTCCTACGAGCAGTACTTC	CASSDRGPSSYEQYF
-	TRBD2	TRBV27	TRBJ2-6	TGTGCCAGCAGGGCTATAGCGGGCCTCAGCTCTGGGGCCAACGTCCTGACTTTC	CASRAIAGLSSGANVLTF
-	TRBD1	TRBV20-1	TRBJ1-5	TGCAGTGCTCATCGACAGGGGGCCAATCAGCCCCAGCATTTT	CSAHRQGANQPQHF
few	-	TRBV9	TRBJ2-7	TGTGCCAGCAGCCCTCGACTAGGTTCCTACGAGCAGTACTTC	CASSPRLGSYEQYF
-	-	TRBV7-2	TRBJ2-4	TGTGCCAGCAGCTTAGGGACCCTTATAGCCAAAAACATTCAGTACTTC	CASSLGTLIAKNIQYF
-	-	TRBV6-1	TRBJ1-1	TGTGCCAGCAGTGAATTCGGACTGAACACTGAAGCTTTCTTT	CASSEFGLNTEAFF
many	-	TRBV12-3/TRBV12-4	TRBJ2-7	TGTGCCAGCAGTTTAAAGGGGAGGGACAGCTCCTACGAGCAGTACTTC	CASSLKGRDSSYEQYF
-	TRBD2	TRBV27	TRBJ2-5	TGTGCCAGCTCGGGGGGGACTAGCAGACAGACCCAGTACTTC	CASSGGTSRQTQYF
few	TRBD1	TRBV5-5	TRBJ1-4	TGTGCCAGCAGCCTGGACAGGGCGCAAGAAAAACTGTTTTTT	CASSLDRAQEKLFF
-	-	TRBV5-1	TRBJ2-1	TGCGCCAGCAGGGGGGACCCCTACAATGAGCAGTTCTTC	CASRGDPYNEQFF
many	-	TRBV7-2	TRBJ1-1	TGTGCCAGCAGCAGGCCGGGATGGAACACTGAAGCTTTCTTT	CASSRPGWNTEAFF
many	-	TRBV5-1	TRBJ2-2	TGCGCCAGCAGCTTGGTAGTCGGCACCGGGGAGCTGTTTTTT	CASSLVVGTGELFF
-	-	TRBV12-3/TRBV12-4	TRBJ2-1	TGTGCCAGCGGCCGAGGACCCGAGAATGAGCAGTTCTTC	CASGRGPENEQFF
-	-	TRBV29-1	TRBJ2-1	TGCAGCGCTTCCCCCACGGGGGTCGATGAGCAGTTCTTC	CSASPTGVDEQFF
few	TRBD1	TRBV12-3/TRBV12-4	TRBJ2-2	TGTGCCAGCAGACGGGACAGCGCGAACACCGGGGAGCTGTTTTTT	CASRRDSANTGELFF
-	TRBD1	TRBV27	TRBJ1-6	TGTGCCACCACTTCTGGGACAGGGGGAAATTCACCCCTCCACTTT	CATTSGTGGNSPLHF
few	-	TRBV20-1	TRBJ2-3	TGCAGTGCCACGGGGCCGGCGGGCCCATTAACTACGCAGTATTTT	CSATGPAGPLTTQYF
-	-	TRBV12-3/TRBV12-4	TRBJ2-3	TGTGCCAGCAGTTTAGCCCGAGGGGGTCCTAGCACAGATACGCAGTATTTT	CASSLARGGPSTDTQYF
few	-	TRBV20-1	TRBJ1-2	TGCAGTGCTAGAGCCCTAGACAGCCTCTATGGCTACACCTTC	CSARALDSLYGYTF
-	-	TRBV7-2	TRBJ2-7	TGTGCCAGCAGCTCGAACAGGGATTCCTACGAGCAGTACTTC	CASSSNRDSYEQYF
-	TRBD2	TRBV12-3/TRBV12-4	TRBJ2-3	TGTGCCAGCAGTTCCGGGACTAGCGATTCCACAGATACGCAGTATTTT	CASSSGTSDSTDTQYF
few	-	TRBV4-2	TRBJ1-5	TGTGCCAGCAGCCAAGATGGAAGCTCCAATCAGCCCCAGCATTTT	CASSQDGSSNQPQHF
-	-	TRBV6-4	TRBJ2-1	TGTGCCAGCAGACTAGATGCCTACAATGAGCAGTTCTTC	CASRLDAYNEQFF
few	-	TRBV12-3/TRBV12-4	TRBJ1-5	TGTGCCAGCAGCCCAGGCATGGTCAATCAGCCCCAGCATTTT	CASSPGMVNQPQHF
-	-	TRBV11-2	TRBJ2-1	TGTGCCAGCAGCTTAGGACGCGAGCATTTCTTC	CASSLGREHFF
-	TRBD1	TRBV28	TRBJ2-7	TGTGCCAGCAGTACCAAAACAGGGGGGAACGAGCAGTACTTC	CASSTKTGGNEQYF
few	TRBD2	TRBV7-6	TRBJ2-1	TGTGCCAGCAGCTTAGCTTCGGTAGCGGGAGCGTACCCTTACAATGAGCAGTTCTTC	CASSLASVAGAYPYNEQFF
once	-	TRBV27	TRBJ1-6	TGTGCCAGCAGTTCAGCCAGAAGGGGGGATAATTCACCCCTCCACTTT	CASSSARRGDNSPLHF
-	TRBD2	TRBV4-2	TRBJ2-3	TGTGCCAGCAGCCAAGATCAAACGGGGGGGACAGATACGCAGTATTTT	CASSQDQTGGTDTQYF
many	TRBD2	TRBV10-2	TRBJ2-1	TGCGCCAGCAGTTGGGGGGGCAATGAGCAGTTCTTC	CASSWGGNEQFF
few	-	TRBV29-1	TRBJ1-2	TGCAGCGTTGCTGACTATTTACAGGGCGGCTACACCTTC	CSVADYLQGGYTF
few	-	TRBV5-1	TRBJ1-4	TGCGCCAGCAGCTTGGGACAGAATATTAATGAAAAACTGTTTTTT	CASSLGQNINEKLFF
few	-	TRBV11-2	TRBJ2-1	TGTGCCAGCAGCTTTCCGATCAATGGGCTTCGCAATGAGCAGTTCTTC	CASSFPINGLRNEQFF
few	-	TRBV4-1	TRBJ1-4	TGCGCCAGCAGCCAAGGTACCGCATTTGCAACTAATGAAAAACTGTTTTTT	CASSQGTAFATNEKLFF
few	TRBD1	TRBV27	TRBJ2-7	TGTGCCAGCAGTTCCGCCCGGACAGGTTTGGACGAGCAGTACTTC	CASSSARTGLDEQYF